This T cell receptor (beta chain) was observed in a study of cytomegalovirus exposure and HLA in healthy donors. Study context: Out of 150 million to 200 million T cells, an earlier analysis found over 90 million unique TCR beta sequences in total. The early release's HLA-typed donors yielded tens of millions of unique TCRs. Study conclusions and caveats: Clonal expansion, a later analysis showed, was greater in HLA-associated TCR beta chains than in equally common others.

The CDR3 runs to 19 residues. CDR1 and CDR2 from the germline V gene are SGHRS and YFSETQ. V shed 1 base and J 2 bases; nucleotides not matched to a gene: 15. The PCR employed 60 Vbeta primers together with 13 Jbeta primers. The repertoire was sequenced with immunoSEQ multiplex PCR; TCRdb's copy has only in-frame clones and lacks some. Here the sample spans around 87,000 clones, approximately 81% being singletons. Points on this clone: What it recognizes is unknown.

The source is a girl aged 2 to 10 in good health and CMV-seropositive. V usage is TRBV5-1 and J usage is TRBJ2-1; TRBD2 aligns across 7 bases. Sequenced input: PBMCs. The CDR3 here is CASSLLPGGGSVPYNEQFF. CDR3 nucleotide sequence: TGCGCCAGCAGCTTGCTGCCGGGCGGCGGGAGTGTCCCCTACAATGAGCAGTTCTTC.